This TCR beta chain comes out of a study of blood T cell repertoires in COVID-19. Overall study context: Samples taken during acute and convalescent COVID-19 were collected in the United States, Italy and Spain.

Repertoires were generated with immunoSEQ multiplex PCR, while TCRdb's copy carries only in-frame clones and drops some. The table shows around 470,000 clones, with roughly 87% occurring only once. The CDR3 has 17 residues. Germline loops: CDR1 MNHEY, CDR2 SVGEGT. J was trimmed by 10 bases and V by 0 bases; bases with no gene match: 9. Patients of the Seattle cohort, enrolled during active infection, were followed longitudinally. This chain joins TRBV6-2 or TRBV6-3 and TRBJ2-1, with TRBD2 matching over 13 bases. The clonotype originates from a man between 18 and 35 years old with COVID-19, enrolled during active disease. The material sequenced was peripheral blood. CDR3 loop: CASSYSSTSGRAWEQFF. Written as DNA, the CDR3 is TGTGCCAGCAGTTACTCGAGTACTAGCGGGAGGGCCTGGGAGCAGTTCTTC.